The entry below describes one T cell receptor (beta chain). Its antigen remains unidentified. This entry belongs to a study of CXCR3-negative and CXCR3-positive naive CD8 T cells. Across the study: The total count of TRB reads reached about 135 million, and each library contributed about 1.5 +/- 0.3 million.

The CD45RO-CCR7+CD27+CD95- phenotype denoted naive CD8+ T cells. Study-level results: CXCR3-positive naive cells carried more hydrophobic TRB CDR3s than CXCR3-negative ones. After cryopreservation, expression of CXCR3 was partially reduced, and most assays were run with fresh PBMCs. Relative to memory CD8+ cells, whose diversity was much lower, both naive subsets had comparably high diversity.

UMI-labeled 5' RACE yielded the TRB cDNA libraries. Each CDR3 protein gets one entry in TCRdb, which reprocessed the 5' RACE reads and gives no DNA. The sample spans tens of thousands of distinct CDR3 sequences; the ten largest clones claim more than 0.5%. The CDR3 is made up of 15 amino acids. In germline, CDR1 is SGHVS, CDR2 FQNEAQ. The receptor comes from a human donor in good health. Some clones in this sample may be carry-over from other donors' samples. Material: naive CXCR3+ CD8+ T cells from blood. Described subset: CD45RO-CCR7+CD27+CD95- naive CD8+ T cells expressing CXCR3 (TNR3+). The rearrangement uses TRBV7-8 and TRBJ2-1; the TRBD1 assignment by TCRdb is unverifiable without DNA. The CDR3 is CASSDTGTAYNEQFF.